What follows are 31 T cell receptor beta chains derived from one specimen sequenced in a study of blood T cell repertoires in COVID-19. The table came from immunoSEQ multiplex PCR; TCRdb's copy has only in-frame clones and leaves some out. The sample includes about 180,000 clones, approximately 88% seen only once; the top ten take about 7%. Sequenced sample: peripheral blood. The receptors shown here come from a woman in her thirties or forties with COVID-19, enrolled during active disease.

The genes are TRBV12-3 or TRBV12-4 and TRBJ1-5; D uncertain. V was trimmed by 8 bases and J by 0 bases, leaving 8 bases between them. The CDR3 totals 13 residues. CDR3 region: CASGLGSNQPQHF. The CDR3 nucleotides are TGTGCCAGCGGACTTGGTAGCAATCAGCCCCAGCATTTT.

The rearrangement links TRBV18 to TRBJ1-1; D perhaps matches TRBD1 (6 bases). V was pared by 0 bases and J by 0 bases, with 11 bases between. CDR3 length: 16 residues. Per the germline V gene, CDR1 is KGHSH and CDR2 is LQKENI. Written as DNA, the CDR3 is TGTGCCAGCTCACCACCCAGGGCAGGGGTGAACACTGAAGCTTTCTTT. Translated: CASSPPRAGVNTEAFF. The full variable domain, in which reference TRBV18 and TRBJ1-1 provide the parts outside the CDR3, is NAGVMQNPRHLVRRRGQEARLRCSPMKGHSHVYWYRQLPEEGLKFMVYLQKENIIDESGMPKERFSAEFPKEGPSILRIQQVVRGDSAAYFCASSPPRAGVNTEAFFGQGTRLTVV.

This CDR3 reads CASSPTTSGTDNEQFF. The CDR3 nucleotides read TGCGCCAGCAGCCCTACCACTAGCGGCACGGACAATGAGCAGTTCTTC. The V and J genes are TRBV5-1 and TRBJ2-1; 8 bases align to TRBD2. CDR3 length equals 16 residues. The V gene's germline CDR1 is SGHRS and CDR2 YFSETQ. V was pared by 4 bases and J by 5 bases, with 11 bases of the junction left unmatched.

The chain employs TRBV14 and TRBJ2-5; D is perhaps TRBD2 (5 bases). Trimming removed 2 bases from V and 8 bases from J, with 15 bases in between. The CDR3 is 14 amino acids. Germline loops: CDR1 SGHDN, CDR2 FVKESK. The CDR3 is CASSQKKGVGTQYF. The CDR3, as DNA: TGTGCCAGCAGCCAAAAAAAGGGAGTAGGTACCCAGTACTTC. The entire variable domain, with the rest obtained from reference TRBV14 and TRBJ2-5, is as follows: EAGVTQFPSHSVIEKGQTVTLRCDPISGHDNLYWYRRVMGKEIKFLLHFVKESKQDESGMPNNRFLAERTGGTYSTLKVQPAELEDSGVYFCASSQKKGVGTQYFGPGTRLLVL.

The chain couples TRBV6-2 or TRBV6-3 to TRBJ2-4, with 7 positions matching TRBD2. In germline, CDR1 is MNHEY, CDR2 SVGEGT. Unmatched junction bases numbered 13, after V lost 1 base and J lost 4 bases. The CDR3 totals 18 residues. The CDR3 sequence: CASSYYFAGLTTKNIQYF. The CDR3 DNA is TGTGCCAGCAGTTACTACTTCGCGGGACTAACGACTAAAAACATTCAGTACTTC.

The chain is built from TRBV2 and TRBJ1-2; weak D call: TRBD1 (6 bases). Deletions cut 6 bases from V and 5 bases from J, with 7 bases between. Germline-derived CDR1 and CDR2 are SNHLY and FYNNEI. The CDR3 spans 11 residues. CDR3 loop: CASRQGYGYTF. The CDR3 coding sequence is TGTGCCAGCAGACAGGGTTATGGCTACACCTTC.

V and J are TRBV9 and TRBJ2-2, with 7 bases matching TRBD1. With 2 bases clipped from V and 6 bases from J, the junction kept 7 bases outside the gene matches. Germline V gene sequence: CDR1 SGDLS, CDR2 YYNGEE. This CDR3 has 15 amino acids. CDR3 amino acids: CASSVGTVGSGELFF. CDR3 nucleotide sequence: TGTGCCAGCAGCGTCGGGACAGTCGGGTCCGGGGAGCTGTTTTTT. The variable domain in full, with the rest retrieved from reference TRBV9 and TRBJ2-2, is DSGVTQTPKHLITATGQRVTLRCSPRSGDLSVYWYQQSLDQGLQFLIQYYNGEERAKGNILERFSAQQFPDLHSELNLSSLELGDSALYFCASSVGTVGSGELFFGEGSRLTVL.

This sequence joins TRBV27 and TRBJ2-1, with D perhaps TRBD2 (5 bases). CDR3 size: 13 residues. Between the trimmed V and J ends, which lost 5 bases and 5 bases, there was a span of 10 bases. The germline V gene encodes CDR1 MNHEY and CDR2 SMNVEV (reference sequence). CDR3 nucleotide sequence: TGTGCCAGCAGTCCCGGAGGACACAATGAGCAGTTCTTC. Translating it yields CASSPGGHNEQFF.

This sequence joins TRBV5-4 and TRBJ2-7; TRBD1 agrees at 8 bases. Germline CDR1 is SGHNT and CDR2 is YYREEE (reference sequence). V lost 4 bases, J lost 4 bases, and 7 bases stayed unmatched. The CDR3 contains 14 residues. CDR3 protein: CASSPTGAEYEQYF. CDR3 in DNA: TGTGCCAGCAGCCCGACAGGGGCGGAATACGAGCAGTACTTC.

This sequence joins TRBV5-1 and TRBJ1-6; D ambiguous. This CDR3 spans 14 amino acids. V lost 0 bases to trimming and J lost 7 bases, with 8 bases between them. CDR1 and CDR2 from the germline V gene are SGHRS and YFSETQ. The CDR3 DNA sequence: TGCGCCAGCAGCTTGGAAAAGGAGAATTCACCCCTCCACTTT. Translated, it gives CASSLEKENSPLHF.

The CDR3, as DNA: TGTGCCAGCTCCTCGACCGGGGAGCTGTTTTTT. Translation: CASSSTGELFF. V is TRBV7-2 and J is TRBJ2-2, with no clear D. Trimming cost V 8 bases and J 5 bases, with 6 bases left between them. The germline V gene has CDR1 SGHTA and CDR2 FQGNSA. This CDR3 comprises 11 residues.

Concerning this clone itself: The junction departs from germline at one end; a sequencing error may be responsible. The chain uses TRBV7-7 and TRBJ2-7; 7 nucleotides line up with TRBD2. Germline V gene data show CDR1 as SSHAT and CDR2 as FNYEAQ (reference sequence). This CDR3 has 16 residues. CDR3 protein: CASSPGGGAGTYEQYF. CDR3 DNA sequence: TGTGCTAGCAGCCCGGGCGGGGGAGCGGGAACTTACGAGCAGTACTTC. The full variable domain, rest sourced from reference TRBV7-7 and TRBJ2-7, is GAGVSQSPRYKVTKRGQDVTLRCDPISSHATLYWYQQALGQGPEFLTYFNYEAQPDKSGLPSDRFSAERPEGSISTLTIQRTEQRDSAMYRCASSPGGGAGTYEQYFGPGTRLTVT.

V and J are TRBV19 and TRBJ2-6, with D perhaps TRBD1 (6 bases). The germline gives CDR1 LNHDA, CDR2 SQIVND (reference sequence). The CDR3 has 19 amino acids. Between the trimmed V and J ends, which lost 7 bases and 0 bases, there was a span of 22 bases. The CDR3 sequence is CASKVVIQGPYSGANVLTF. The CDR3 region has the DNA TGTGCCAGTAAAGTGGTTATACAGGGACCATACTCTGGGGCCAACGTCCTGACTTTC. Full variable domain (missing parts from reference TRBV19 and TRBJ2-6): DGGITQSPKYLFRKEGQNVTLSCEQNLNHDAMYWYRQDPGQGLRLIYYSQIVNDFQKGDIAEGYSVSREKKESFPLTVTSAQKNPTAFYLCASKVVIQGPYSGANVLTFGAGSRLTVL.

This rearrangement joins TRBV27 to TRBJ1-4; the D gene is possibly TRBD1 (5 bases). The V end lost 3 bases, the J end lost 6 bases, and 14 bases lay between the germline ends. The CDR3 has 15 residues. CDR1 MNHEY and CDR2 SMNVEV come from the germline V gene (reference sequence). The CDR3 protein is CASSFGGEGHEKLFF. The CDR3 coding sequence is TGTGCCAGCAGTTTTGGCGGGGAGGGGCATGAAAAACTGTTTTTT.

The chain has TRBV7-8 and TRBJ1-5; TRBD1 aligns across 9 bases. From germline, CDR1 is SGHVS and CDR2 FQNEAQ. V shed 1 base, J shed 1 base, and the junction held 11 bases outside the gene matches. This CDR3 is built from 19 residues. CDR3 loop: CASSLVLGQGNRSNQPQHF. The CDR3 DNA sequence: TGTGCCAGCAGCTTAGTTTTGGGACAGGGAAATAGGAGCAATCAGCCCCAGCATTTT.

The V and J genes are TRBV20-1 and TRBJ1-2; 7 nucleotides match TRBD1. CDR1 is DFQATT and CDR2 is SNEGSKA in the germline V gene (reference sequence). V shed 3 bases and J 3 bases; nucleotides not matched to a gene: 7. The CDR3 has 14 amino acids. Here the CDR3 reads CSASRGGAYYGYTF. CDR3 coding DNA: TGCAGTGCTAGTCGAGGGGGCGCTTACTATGGCTACACCTTC.

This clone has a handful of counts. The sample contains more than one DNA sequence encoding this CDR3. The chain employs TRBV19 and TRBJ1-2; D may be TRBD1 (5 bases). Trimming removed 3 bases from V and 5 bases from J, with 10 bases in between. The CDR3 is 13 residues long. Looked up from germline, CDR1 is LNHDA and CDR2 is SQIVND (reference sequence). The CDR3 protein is CASSIDSLYGYTF. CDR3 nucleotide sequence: TGTGCCAGTAGTATCGACAGTCTATATGGCTACACCTTC.

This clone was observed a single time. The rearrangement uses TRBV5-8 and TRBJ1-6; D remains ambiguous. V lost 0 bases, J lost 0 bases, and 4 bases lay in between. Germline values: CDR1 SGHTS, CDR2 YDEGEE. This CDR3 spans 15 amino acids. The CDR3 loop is CASSLESSYNSPLHF. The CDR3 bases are TGTGCCAGCAGCTTGGAGAGCTCCTATAATTCACCCCTCCACTTT.

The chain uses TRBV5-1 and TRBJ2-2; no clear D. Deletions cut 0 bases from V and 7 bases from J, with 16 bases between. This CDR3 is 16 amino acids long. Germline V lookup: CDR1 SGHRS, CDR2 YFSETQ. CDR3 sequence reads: CASSLAPAEIGGELFF. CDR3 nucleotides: TGCGCCAGCAGCTTGGCCCCCGCGGAGATTGGCGGGGAGCTGTTTTTT. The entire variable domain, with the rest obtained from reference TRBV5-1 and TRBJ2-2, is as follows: KAGVTQTPRYLIKTRGQQVTLSCSPISGHRSVSWYQQTPGQGLQFLFEYFSETQRNKGNFPGRFSGRQFSNSRSEMNVSTLELGDSALYLCASSLAPAEIGGELFFGEGSRLTVL.

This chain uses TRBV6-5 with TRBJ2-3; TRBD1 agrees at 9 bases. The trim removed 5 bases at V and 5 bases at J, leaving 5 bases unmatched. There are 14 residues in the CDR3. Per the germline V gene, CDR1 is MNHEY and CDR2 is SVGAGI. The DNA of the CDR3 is TGTGCCAGCAGTCCACAGGGGGCGGGAGATACGCAGTATTTT. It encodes CASSPQGAGDTQYF.

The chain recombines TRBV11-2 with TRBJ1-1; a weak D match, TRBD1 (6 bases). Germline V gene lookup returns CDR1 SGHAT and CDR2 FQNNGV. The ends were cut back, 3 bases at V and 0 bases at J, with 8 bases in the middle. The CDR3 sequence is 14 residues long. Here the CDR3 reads CASSFQGMNTEAFF. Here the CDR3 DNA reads TGTGCCAGCAGCTTTCAGGGGATGAACACTGAAGCTTTCTTT.

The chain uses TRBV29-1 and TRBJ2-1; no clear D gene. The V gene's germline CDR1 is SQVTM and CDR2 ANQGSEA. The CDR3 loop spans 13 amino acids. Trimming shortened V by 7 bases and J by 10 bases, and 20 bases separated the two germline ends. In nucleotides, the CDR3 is TGCAGCGCGTGGTGGCAGGTGGGCAAGGAGCAGTTCTTC. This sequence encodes CSAWWQVGKEQFF.

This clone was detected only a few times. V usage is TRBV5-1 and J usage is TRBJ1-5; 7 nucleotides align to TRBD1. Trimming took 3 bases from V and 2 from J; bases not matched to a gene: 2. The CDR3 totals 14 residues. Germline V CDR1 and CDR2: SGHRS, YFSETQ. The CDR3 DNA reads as TGCGCCAGCAGCTCCACAGGGGGCAATCAGCCCCAGCATTTT. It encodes CASSSTGGNQPQHF.

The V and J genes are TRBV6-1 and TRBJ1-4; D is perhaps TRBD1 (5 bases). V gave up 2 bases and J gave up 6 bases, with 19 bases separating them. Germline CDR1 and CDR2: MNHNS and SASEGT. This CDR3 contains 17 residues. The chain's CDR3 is CASSEPHRTRSDEKLFF. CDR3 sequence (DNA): TGTGCCAGCAGTGAACCGCACCGGACAAGGTCGGATGAAAAACTGTTTTTT.

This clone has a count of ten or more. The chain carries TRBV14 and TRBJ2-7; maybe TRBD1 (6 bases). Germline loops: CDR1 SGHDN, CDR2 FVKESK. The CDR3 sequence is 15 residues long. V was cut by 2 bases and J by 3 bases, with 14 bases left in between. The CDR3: CASSQRAQGGYEQYF. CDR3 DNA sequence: TGTGCCAGCAGCCAACGGGCCCAAGGGGGCTACGAGCAGTACTTC.

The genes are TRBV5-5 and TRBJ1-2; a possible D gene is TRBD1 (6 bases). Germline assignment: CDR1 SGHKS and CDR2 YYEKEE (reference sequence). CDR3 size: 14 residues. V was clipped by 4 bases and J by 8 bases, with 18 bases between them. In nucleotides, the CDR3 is TGTGCCAGCAGCCCCGGACAGTCTCTCGGAGGCTACACCTTC. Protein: CASSPGQSLGGYTF.

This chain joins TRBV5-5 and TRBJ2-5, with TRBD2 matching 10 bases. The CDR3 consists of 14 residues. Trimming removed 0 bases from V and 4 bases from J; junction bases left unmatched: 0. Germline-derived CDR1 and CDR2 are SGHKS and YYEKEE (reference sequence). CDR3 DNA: TGTGCCAGCAGCTTGGGACTAGCGGGAGAGACCCAGTACTTC. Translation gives CASSLGLAGETQYF.

In DNA form, the CDR3 reads TGTGCCAGCAGTTACTCGTCGAGCAACTCTGGAAACACCATATATTTT. It specifies CASSYSSSNSGNTIYF. This chain joins TRBV6-5 and TRBJ1-3, with unresolved D. Germline V gives CDR1 MNHEY, CDR2 SVGAGI. This CDR3 has 16 residues. V was cut by 0 bases and J by 0 bases, with 9 bases left in between.

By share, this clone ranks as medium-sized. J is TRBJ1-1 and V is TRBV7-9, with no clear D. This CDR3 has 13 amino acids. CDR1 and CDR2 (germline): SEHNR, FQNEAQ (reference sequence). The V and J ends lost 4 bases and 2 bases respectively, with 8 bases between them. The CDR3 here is CASSYTVNTEAFF. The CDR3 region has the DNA TGTGCCAGCAGCTATACAGTCAACACTGAAGCTTTCTTT.

The CDR3, as DNA: TGTGCCAGTAGTATCGAGAGCAGCACAGATACGCAGTATTTT. Translating gives CASSIESSTDTQYF. The rearrangement uses TRBV19 and TRBJ2-3; D gene uncertain. CDR1 is LNHDA, CDR2 SQIVND, per germline (reference sequence). This CDR3 contains 14 residues. Trimming took off 3 bases at V and 0 bases at J, with 7 bases between the two ends.

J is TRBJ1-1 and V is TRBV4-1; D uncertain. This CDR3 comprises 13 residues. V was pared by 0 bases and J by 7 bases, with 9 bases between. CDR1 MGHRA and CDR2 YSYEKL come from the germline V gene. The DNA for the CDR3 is TGCGCCAGCAGCCAAGAATCTGCGGGTGAAGCTTTCTTT. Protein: CASSQESAGEAFF.